The T cell receptor beta chain under discussion was sequenced for a study of blood T cell repertoires in COVID-19. For the study at large: Material from acute and convalescent COVID-19 was sourced from the United States, Italy and Spain. In each case, the material was cDNA or gDNA derived from T cells, B-cell-depleted T cells, or PBMCs.

In the original workflow: From reference gene primer amplification, estimates of nucleated cell counts were derived. This table comes from immunoSEQ multiplex PCR, and its TCRdb copy is limited to in-frame clones, with some not included. V, J and clone size are those of that table, while D and trimming were read from the DNA. This table has some 180,000 clones, approximately 80% appearing once. The receptor comes from a human donor in a cohort sampled during active COVID-19. The specimen sequenced was peripheral blood.

The CDR3 bases are TGTGCCAGCAGTGAAGCGCTCAGGGCTAGCGGGGGGGCCAATGAGCAGTTCTTC. Translated: CASSEALRASGGANEQFF. This chain uses TRBV6-1 with TRBJ2-1; TRBD2 matches 12 bases. The ends lost 0 bases at V and 6 bases at J; junction bases unmatched: 9. The CDR3 totals 18 residues. The germline V gene has CDR1 MNHNS and CDR2 SASEGT.